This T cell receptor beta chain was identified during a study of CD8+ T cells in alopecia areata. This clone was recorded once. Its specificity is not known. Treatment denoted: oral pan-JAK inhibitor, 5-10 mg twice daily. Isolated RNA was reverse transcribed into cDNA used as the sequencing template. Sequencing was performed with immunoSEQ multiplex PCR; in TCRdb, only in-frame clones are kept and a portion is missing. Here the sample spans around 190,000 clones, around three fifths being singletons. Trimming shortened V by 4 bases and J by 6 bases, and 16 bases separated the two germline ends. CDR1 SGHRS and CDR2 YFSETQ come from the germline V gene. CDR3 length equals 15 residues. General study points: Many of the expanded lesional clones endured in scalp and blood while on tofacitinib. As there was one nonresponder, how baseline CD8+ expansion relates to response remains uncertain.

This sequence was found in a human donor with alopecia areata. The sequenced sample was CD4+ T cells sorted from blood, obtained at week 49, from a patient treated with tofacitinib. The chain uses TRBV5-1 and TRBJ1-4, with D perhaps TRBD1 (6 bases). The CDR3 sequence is CASSTQGRQDEKLFF. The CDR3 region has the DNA TGCGCCAGCAGCACGCAGGGGAGGCAGGATGAAAAACTGTTTTTT. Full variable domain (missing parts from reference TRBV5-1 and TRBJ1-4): KAGVTQTPRYLIKTRGQQVTLSCSPISGHRSVSWYQQTPGQGLQFLFEYFSETQRNKGNFPGRFSGRQFSNSRSEMNVSTLELGDSALYLCASSTQGRQDEKLFFGSGTQLSVL.